Below, 10 T cell receptor beta chains from the same sample are listed, as sequenced in a study of T cell responses to AZD1222 COVID-19 vaccine. The assay was immunoSEQ multiplex PCR, and TCRdb's table has in-frame clones only and misses some. This table holds some 180,000 clones, 85% to 95% found once. Sequencing was performed on peripheral blood, taken on day 0 of AZD1222 vaccination. These receptors were taken from an adult in good health.

The chain uses TRBV28 and TRBJ1-2, with TRBD1 identical over 7 bases. This CDR3 has 15 residues. Germline V gene sequence: CDR1 MDHEN, CDR2 SYDVKM. After removal of 2 bases from V and 7 bases from J, the junction contained 10 bases not matched to a gene. This chain's CDR3 is CASSLGRGRQAGYTF. For the CDR3, the DNA is TGTGCCAGCAGTTTAGGTAGGGGGCGCCAGGCTGGCTACACCTTC.

The CDR3 region is CAISDGLAYNEQFF. The CDR3 bases are TGTGCCATCAGTGACGGGCTAGCTTACAATGAGCAGTTCTTC. The V gene is TRBV10-3, the J gene TRBJ2-1; tentative D call: TRBD2 (5 bases). Between the trimmed V and J ends, which lost 3 bases and 4 bases, there was a span of 10 bases. This CDR3 is built from 14 residues. Germline V lookup: CDR1 ENHRY, CDR2 SYGVKD.

The V call is TRBV27, the J call TRBJ2-1; D might be TRBD1 or TRBD2, each matching 6 bases. CDR3 length: 14 amino acids. V was clipped by 0 bases and J by 6 bases, with 9 bases between them. Germline V gene lookup returns CDR1 MNHEY and CDR2 SMNVEV (reference sequence). Here the CDR3 DNA reads TGTGCCAGCAGTTTATCGGAGGGGGTCAATGAGCAGTTCTTC. It codes for CASSLSEGVNEQFF.

This sequence joins TRBV5-1 and TRBJ1-4; no reliable D call. There are 14 residues in the CDR3. Germline V gene data show CDR1 as SGHRS and CDR2 as YFSETQ. Trimming stripped 7 bases from V and 4 bases from J, with 14 bases between. CDR3 in amino acids: CASRAGSVNEKLFF. CDR3 DNA sequence: TGCGCCAGCCGGGCGGGGTCCGTTAATGAAAAACTGTTTTTT.

The rearrangement uses TRBV15 and TRBJ1-5; tentative D call: TRBD1 (6 bases). This CDR3 comprises 13 residues. Trimming pared 8 bases from V and 3 bases from J, leaving 11 bases between. Germline V gene data show CDR1 as LNHNV and CDR2 as YYDKDF (reference sequence). As DNA, the CDR3 is TGTGCCACCCGCCGGGACAACAATCAGCCCCAGCATTTT. Translated, it gives CATRRDNNQPQHF.

This chain joins TRBV6-5 and TRBJ2-5; D is perhaps TRBD1 (6 bases). This CDR3 is 13 amino acids long. CDR1 is MNHEY, CDR2 SVGAGI, per germline. V lost 6 bases to trimming and J lost 2 bases, with 10 bases between them. Written as DNA, the CDR3 is TGTGCCAGCAGGGGGACACCTCAAGAGACCCAGTACTTC. This translates into CASRGTPQETQYF.

This rearrangement joins TRBV7-9 to TRBJ2-7; D not certain. The CDR3 extends over 14 amino acids. Germline CDR1 reads SEHNR; CDR2 reads FQNEAQ (reference sequence). The germline V and J ends were trimmed by 2 bases and 3 bases, with 11 bases remaining between them. The CDR3 region has the DNA TGTGCCAGCAGCTTACGGCCCGCCGGCTACGAGCAGTACTTC. This gives the protein CASSLRPAGYEQYF.

The gene calls are TRBV7-9 and TRBJ2-3; 8 bases are a match to TRBD1. This CDR3 contains 18 residues. Germline values: CDR1 SEHNR, CDR2 FQNEAQ (reference sequence). V was clipped by 0 bases and J by 2 bases; unmatched bases: 10. For the CDR3, the DNA is TGTGCCAGCAGCTTAGCAGGCCGGACAGGGATCTTCACAGATACGCAGTATTTT. It specifies CASSLAGRTGIFTDTQYF. Full variable domain (outside the CDR3, taken from reference TRBV7-9 and TRBJ2-3): DTGVSQNPRHKITKRGQNVTFRCDPISEHNRLYWYRQTLGQGPEFLTYFQNEAQLEKSRLLSDRFSAERPKGSFSTLEIQRTEQGDSAMYLCASSLAGRTGIFTDTQYFGPGTRLTVL.

The CDR3 loop reads CASSKAYPHTEAFF. CDR3 DNA sequence: TGTGCCAGCAGCAAAGCCTACCCCCACACTGAAGCTTTCTTT. The chain employs TRBV21-1 and TRBJ1-1. TRBV21-1 counts as a pseudogene. CDR3 length equals 14 residues.

The chain combines TRBV7-6 with TRBJ1-1; D gene ambiguous. The V gene lost 5 bases and the J gene lost 0 bases, with 10 bases spanning the gap. Germline loops: CDR1 SGHVS, CDR2 FNYEAQ. The CDR3 is 14 amino acids. The CDR3: CASSPKALNTEAFF. The CDR3 nucleotides are TGTGCCAGCAGCCCCAAGGCGCTGAACACTGAAGCTTTCTTT.